This TCR beta chain was sequenced during a study of T cell responses to AZD1222 COVID-19 vaccine (dated by TCRdb to the early 2020s). Context from the whole study: A total of 233 trial participants underwent TCR sequencing, of whom roughly 210 had received two doses of AZD1222 and around 25 had received two doses of the MenACWY control vaccine. Trial participants were enrolled into age subgroups of 18-55, 56-69 and 70-plus years, which contained approximately 150, 30 and 60 TCR-sequenced participants, respectively. General study outcomes and caveats: After two AZD1222 doses, both the breadth and the depth of spike-specific TCRs were significantly higher than at day 0 and than in MenACWY recipients. CD4 TCRs associated with the vaccine covered the entire spike protein, and the dominant responses were in regions 160-218 and 743-854. Conclusions about previously exposed vaccinees are limited because only five to seven AZD1222 recipients were SARS-CoV-2 seropositive at baseline. Epitopes outside the regions mutated in the B.1.351 and B.1.1.7 variants were reportedly recognized by nearly half of the unique spike-specific TCRs. Participants were mostly white British, with more females than males. The authors suggested clonal diversity may have been underestimated. In the small 56-69-year group, the increase in depth fell short of significance, most likely because of low power. Because no day 14 peak-response samples were available, the repertoires could be characterized only after the peak T cell response.

The intended sense of this specimen's time point label: about 28 days (+/-7) after the second vaccine dose. AZD1222 recipients given second doses at about 4 weeks or at about 12 weeks were pooled, since spike-specific TCR depth and breadth were not found to differ between the two schedules. Vaccinee samples were obtained from the UK trials COV001 and COV002, which included a single-blind randomized controlled phase 2/3 trial of AZD1222 (ChAdOx1 nCoV-19) in healthy adults. For TCRbeta chain sequencing, PBMC samples from trial participants were taken at day 0 and at day 28 after the second dose. A remark on this clone: It lacks a known antigen. Per-nucleotide qualities are absent, and no much larger clonotype sits a single base away.

Unmatched junction bases come to 1, with V trimmed by 4 bases and J by 0 bases. Counted from cysteine to phenylalanine, this CDR3 has 14 amino acids. The retained sequence is limited to the CDR3, 42 bases, with the frame set at the first base. Sequences SEHNR (CDR1) and FQNEAQ (CDR2) are obtained from the germline V gene (reference sequence). The CDR3 regions of human TCRbeta chains were analyzed by immunosequencing. On the authors' methods: TCRs in the repertoires were compared against a reference library of SARS-CoV-2-specific TCRs that had been generated with the MIRA antigen-specificity platform. Breadth was defined as the fraction of unique TCRs that were SARS-CoV-2-associated. Depth was defined as the fraction of total T cells that were SARS-CoV-2-associated. Using the MIRA data, each spike-specific TCR was assigned both to the spike region to which the TCR was reactive and to a CD4 or CD8 class. Log10-transformed breadth and depth values were compared by one-way ANOVA with Sidak's multiple comparisons tests. TCRdb obtained this table from immuneACCESS and retained in-frame rearrangements with V and J assigned. These tables miss some clones; where compared with another copy, unresolved V genes account for less than half of the shortfall, and the remainder is unexplained. That table supplies the V and J calls and clone size; D and trimming were determined from the DNA. The sample table records just over 150,000 clones; about 89% of these occur just once. Roughly 9.7% of the sample rests with the top ten.

The chain joins TRBV7-9 to TRBJ2-7, and 9 junctional nucleotides match TRBD1. The TCR comes from an adult who received the AZD1222 COVID-19 vaccine. This material consisted of peripheral blood, taken 28 days after the second AZD1222 dose. CDR3 loop: CASSSDRGSYEQYF. The bases are TGTGCCAGCAGCTCGGACAGGGGCTCCTACGAGCAGTACTTC.